Following are 3 T cell receptor beta chains from one sample sequenced in a study of blood T cell repertoires in COVID-19. Profiling relied on immunoSEQ multiplex PCR, and the TCRdb table lists in-frame clones only, not all of them. The repertoire holds roughly 200,000 clones, around 84% seen once, with 18% in the top ten. The sample taken for sequencing was peripheral blood. These receptors came from a woman at least 80 years old with active or convalescent COVID-19.

The CDR3 here is CASSQVQGVQETQYF. In DNA form, the CDR3 reads TGCGCCAGCAGCCAAGTACAGGGGGTCCAAGAGACCCAGTACTTC. This chain links TRBV4-1 with TRBJ2-5; 8 positions agree with TRBD1. The V gene end was trimmed by 1 base and the J gene end by 1 base; junction bases not matched to a gene: 2. CDR1 and CDR2 from the germline V gene are MGHRA and YSYEKL. CDR3 length: 15 amino acids.

This clone was observed a single time. The V call is TRBV4-2, the J call TRBJ1-2; D remains unclear. Trimming stripped 1 base from V and 5 bases from J, with 14 bases between. From germline, CDR1 is LGHNA and CDR2 YNFKEQ. CDR3 length: 15 residues. CDR3 loop: CASSQAAEVGYGYTF. The CDR3 DNA reads as TGTGCCAGCAGCCAAGCAGCAGAGGTGGGTTATGGCTACACCTTC.

The chain combines TRBV7-2 with TRBJ2-3; D possibly corresponds to TRBD2 (6 bases). V lost 4 bases to trimming and J lost 5 bases, with 13 bases between them. Per the germline V gene, CDR1 is SGHTA and CDR2 is FQGNSA. There are 14 residues in the CDR3. The CDR3 region has the DNA TGTGCCAGCAGCTACTGGGGGGTAAAAGATACGCAGTATTTT. Its translation: CASSYWGVKDTQYF. Combining the CDR3 with reference TRBV7-2 and TRBJ2-3 gives the whole variable domain GAGVSQSPSNKVTEKGKDVELRCDPISGHTALYWYRQSLGQGLEFLIYFQGNSAPDKSGLPSDRFSAERTGGSVSTLTIQRTQQEDSAVYLCASSYWGVKDTQYFGPGTRLTVL.